These 18 T cell receptor beta chains were all obtained from the same sample, sequenced in a study of T cell clonality in common variable immunodeficiency (dated by TCRdb to the mid-2010s). The paper as a whole reports these results and caveats: CVID TCRbeta sequences were reported to have fewer deletions and N-nucleotide insertions and to lack highly modified clones with 13 or more V deletions.

Which antigens these TCRs recognize remains unknown. Library preparation used the immunoSEQ multiplex PCR assay. TCRdb stores this immuneACCESS table with in-frame sequences only. Part of the clones is absent; in the studies checked, under half of the shortfall reflects unresolved V genes, and no reason is known for the rest. This sample holds approximately 29,000 clones in total, without any singletons. The ten largest clones take up about 3.3% of the sample. The specimen was peripheral blood mononuclear cells. The receptors here all came from a human donor with common variable immunodeficiency.

There are many counts of this clone. The CDR3 here is CASSARGAEAFF. The CDR3 bases that were read are TGTGCCAGTAGTGCCCGGGGGGCTGAA. J is TRBJ1-1 and V is TRBV19; tentative D call: TRBD1 (5 bases). The read ends 3 residues early relative to the CDR3; the germline J gene fills the gap. The CDR3 totals 12 residues. V was trimmed by 5 bases and J by 6 bases, leaving 10 bases between them. Germline loops: CDR1 LNHDA, CDR2 SQIVND (reference sequence).

This clone showed up many times. The sequenced fragment ends 3 residues before the CDR3 boundary, so the rest is inferred from the germline J gene. The chain carries TRBV2 and TRBJ2-7; tentative D call: TRBD1 (5 bases). This CDR3 contains 13 residues. The germline V and J ends were trimmed by 3 bases and 6 bases, with 12 bases remaining between them. From germline, CDR1 is SNHLY and CDR2 FYNNEI. CDR3 sequence reads: CASSDYIQGEQYF. CDR3 bases read: TGTGCCAGCAGTGATTACATCCAGGGCGAG.

About this clone: The read ends 3 residues before the CDR3 terminus; that terminus is restored from the germline J gene. The chain links TRBV20-1 to TRBJ2-5; 11 bases agree with TRBD2. V was clipped by 6 bases and J by 2 bases; unmatched bases: 17. Germline values: CDR1 DFQATT, CDR2 SNEGSKA (reference sequence). The CDR3 consists of 18 residues. The CDR3 protein is CSAKWNSGRALVQETQYF. CDR3 DNA, as far as it was read: TGCAGTGCCAAGTGGAATAGCGGGAGGGCCCTAGTACAAGAGACC.

This clone was recorded many times. The read comes to an end 3 residues before the CDR3 does, leaving the germline J gene to fill in the end. The V and J genes are TRBV19 and TRBJ2-3; 8 bases align to TRBD2. The V gene's germline CDR1 is LNHDA and CDR2 SQIVND (reference sequence). The CDR3 has 20 amino acids. The junction had 21 bases not matched to a gene; V was cut back by 3 bases and J by 4 bases. The CDR3 spells CASSMAGPAGVGSGSDTQYF. CDR3 DNA (partial): TGTGCCAGTAGTATGGCCGGGCCAGCGGGAGTCGGGTCTGGCTCAGATACG. The whole variable domain, filled in from reference TRBV19 and TRBJ2-3, reads DGGITQSPKYLFRKEGQNVTLSCEQNLNHDAMYWYRQDPGQGLRLIYYSQIVNDFQKGDIAEGYSVSREKKESFPLTVTSAQKNPTAFYLCASSMAGPAGVGSGSDTQYFGPGTRLTVL.

This clone was detected many times. The read stops 3 residues short of the end of the CDR3; the missing end is completed from the germline J gene. V and J are TRBV18 and TRBJ2-3, with TRBD2 identical over 16 bases. CDR3 length equals 17 residues. Germline CDR1 is KGHSH and CDR2 is LQKENI. Trimming cost V 2 bases and J 6 bases; bases outside gene matches: 5. The CDR3 loop is CASSPNMGLAGGDTQYF. The part of the CDR3 DNA that was read is TGTGCCAGCTCACCAAACATGGGACTAGCGGGAGGGGATACG.

There are a few counts of this clone. The read ends 3 residues shy of where the CDR3 ends; the end is completed using the germline J gene. The V and J genes are TRBV7-9 and TRBJ1-1; D might be TRBD1 (6 bases). Trimming removed 2 bases at V and 4 bases at J, with 14 bases between. CDR1 and CDR2 from the germline V gene are SEHNR and FQNEAQ (reference sequence). The length of the CDR3 is 15 residues. The CDR3 bases that were read are TGTGCCAGCAGCTTACAGGGGTTCGGCAGCACTGAA. Protein: CASSLQGFGSTE. The entire CDR3 protein reads CASSLQGFGSTEAFF.

This clone has ten or more counts. The CDR3 end lies 3 residues beyond the end of the read and is filled in from the germline J gene. The chain links TRBV20-1 to TRBJ1-5; 7 bases agree with TRBD1. Germline V gives CDR1 DFQATT, CDR2 SNEGSKA (reference sequence). The V and J ends lost 3 bases and 5 bases, in that order; junction bases with no gene match: 7. This CDR3 contains 14 residues. The CDR3 reads CSASQWDSDQPQHF. The sequenced CDR3 bases are TGCAGTGCTAGTCAATGGGACAGCGATCAGCCC.

At least ten counts were recorded for this clone. The sequence runs out 3 residues before the end of the CDR3; the remainder is reconstructed from the germline J gene. The rearrangement links TRBV5-6 to TRBJ1-6; TRBD1 might be the D (5 bases). CDR3 size: 14 residues. CDR1 is SGHDT and CDR2 is YYEEEE in the germline V gene. The V gene lost 3 bases and the J gene lost 7 bases, with 11 bases spanning the gap. The CDR3 region is CASSWGLENSPLHF. CDR3 bases read: TGTGCCAGCAGCTGGGGACTGGAAAATTCACCC.

This clone was found a few times. The missing CDR3 end, 3 residues past where the read stops, is filled in from the germline J gene. Other nucleotide sequences in the sample specify the same CDR3. This rearrangement joins TRBV7-9 to TRBJ1-1, with 8 bases aligning to TRBD1. With V trimmed by 4 bases and J by 4 bases, 8 bases remained unmatched. The V gene's germline CDR1 is SEHNR and CDR2 FQNEAQ (reference sequence). The CDR3 sequence is 15 residues long. The CDR3 is CASSWMTGVGTEAFF. Partial CDR3 DNA: TGTGCCAGCAGCTGGATGACAGGGGTTGGCACTGAA.

In its sample, this clone was seen a few times. With the read ending 3 residues before the CDR3 end, the germline J gene is used to fill in that end. The chain uses TRBV2 and TRBJ1-2; D unclear. The CDR3 covers 16 residues. The germline V gene has CDR1 SNHLY and CDR2 FYNNEI. V dropped 0 bases and J dropped 0 bases, with 11 bases sitting between them. CDR3 DNA (partial): TGTGCCAGCAGTGAAGCGCCCAGGAATCCTAACTATGGC. This sequence encodes CASSEAPRNPNYG. The whole CDR3 protein is CASSEAPRNPNYGYTF.

This clone was seen repeatedly, ten times or more. Read data end 3 residues before the CDR3 end; the end is taken from the germline J gene. This chain links TRBV6-2 or TRBV6-3 with TRBJ2-7; TRBD2 matches at 10 bases. Germline-derived CDR1 and CDR2 are MNHEY and SVGEGT. This CDR3 has 14 residues. The junction had 6 bases not matched to a gene; V was cut back by 4 bases and J by 6 bases. The chain's CDR3 is CASSSPSGSIEQYF. CDR3 DNA, as far as it was read: TGTGCCAGCAGTTCCCCTAGCGGGAGTATCGAG.

With respect to this clone: The read finishes 3 residues shy of the CDR3 end, and the germline J gene is used to complete it. The chain uses TRBV5-5 and TRBJ2-5; 8 nucleotides align to TRBD1. The junction had 9 bases not matched to a gene; V was cut back by 7 bases and J by 1 base. This CDR3 has 15 amino acids. Germline V gives CDR1 SGHKS, CDR2 YYEKEE (reference sequence). The CDR3 region is CASQQGVGFQETQYF. The covered CDR3 bases are TGTGCCAGCCAACAGGGGGTGGGCTTCCAAGAGACC.

Remarks on this clone: The read gets to within 3 residues of the CDR3 end, and the germline J gene fills in the rest. The J gene is TRBJ1-3, the V gene TRBV18, with TRBD1 matching 9 bases. Germline-derived CDR1 and CDR2 are KGHSH and LQKENI. This CDR3 region has 16 residues. The ends lost 4 bases at V and 2 bases at J; junction bases unmatched: 6. The chain's CDR3 is CASSRGQGGAGNTIYF. CDR3 DNA (partial): TGTGCCAGCTCACGGGGACAGGGAGGCGCTGGAAACACC. The full variable domain, rest sourced from reference TRBV18 and TRBJ1-3, is NAGVMQNPRHLVRRRGQEARLRCSPMKGHSHVYWYRQLPEEGLKFMVYLQKENIIDESGMPKERFSAEFPKEGPSILRIQQVVRGDSAAYFCASSRGQGGAGNTIYFGEGSWLTVV.

In its sample, this clone was seen a few times. The CDR3 is cut off 3 residues early in the read; its end comes from the germline J gene. The rearrangement uses TRBV2 and TRBJ2-7; 9 bases fit TRBD2. Germline lookup yields CDR1 SNHLY and CDR2 FYNNEI. The V and J ends lost 6 bases and 1 base, in that order; junction bases with no gene match: 4. This CDR3 has 14 residues. CDR3 bases read: TGTGCCAGCAGGGCCACTAGCGGGTCCTACGAG. It translates to CASRATSGSYE. The full CDR3 is CASRATSGSYEQYF.

Ten or more counts support this clone. The read finishes 3 residues shy of the CDR3 end, and the germline J gene is used to complete it. V and J are TRBV7-6 and TRBJ1-4; possible D gene TRBD1, 5 bases. The ends were cut back, 5 bases at V and 3 bases at J, with 19 bases in the middle. CDR1 SGHVS and CDR2 FNYEAQ come from the germline V gene. This CDR3 is built from 17 residues. The CDR3 here is CASSAGFRAVANEKLFF. The DNA read from the CDR3 is TGTGCCAGCAGCGCGGGGTTCAGGGCAGTGGCTAATGAAAAA.

In this sample, this clone turned up a few times. The missing CDR3 end, 3 residues past where the read stops, is filled in from the germline J gene. The rearrangement links TRBV10-3 to TRBJ2-7; TRBD1 agrees at 7 bases. J lost 1 base, V lost 6 bases, and 6 bases had no gene match. The CDR3 is 14 residues long. CDR1 is ENHRY, CDR2 SYGVKD, per germline. The CDR3: CAIRTGTVSYEQYF. CDR3 DNA (partial): TGTGCCATCAGGACCGGGACAGTGTCCTACGAG.

Note on this clone: The read ends 3 residues before the CDR3 terminus; that terminus is restored from the germline J gene. The V call is TRBV19, the J call TRBJ2-1, with 9 bases that match TRBD2. Germline lookup yields CDR1 LNHDA and CDR2 SQIVND (reference sequence). This CDR3 region has 15 residues. V shed 6 bases and J 7 bases; nucleotides not matched to a gene: 10. The CDR3 bases that were read are TGTGCCAGTAGGCGGACTAGCGCCAGGGGGAATGAG. This sequence encodes CASRRTSARGNE. The whole CDR3 sequence is CASRRTSARGNEQFF.

A note on this clone: Coverage ceases 3 residues before the CDR3 finishes, and the germline J gene fills in the end. The chain links TRBV20-1 to TRBJ2-7; 8 positions match TRBD2. The germline gives CDR1 DFQATT, CDR2 SNEGSKA (reference sequence). The V segment lost 7 bases and the J segment 2 bases; nucleotides outside the gene matches: 4. This CDR3 is 12 amino acids long. The CDR3 sequence is CSVSGSAYEQYF. The part of the CDR3 DNA that was read is TGCAGTGTCAGCGGGAGCGCCTACGAG.